These 19 T cell receptor beta chains were sequenced from one sample in a study of shared clonotypes between healthy human individuals (dated by TCRdb to 2020 to 2021). The library was produced with the immunoSEQ multiplex PCR assay. TCRdb retrieved this table from immuneACCESS and kept in-frame rearrangements only. Not all clones are present; in checked studies, unresolved V genes account for under half, and no reason is known for the remainder. This sample has 650,000 to 750,000 clones in its table, and about two thirds of those were observed once. The biggest ten clones account for around 1.8% of the sample. Source material: memory CD4+ T cells sorted from blood. In the paper's terms, the cell subset or site label means: CD45RA-negative fraction. Receptors were obtained from a woman aged 25 to 45 in good health.

The chain couples TRBV25-1 to TRBJ1-2; the D is unclear. Germline V gene data show CDR1 as MGHDK and CDR2 as SYGVNS. V gave up 3 bases and J gave up 4 bases, with 15 bases separating them. This CDR3 is 15 amino acids long. CDR3 coding DNA: TGTGCCAGCAGTGATCGCACGACTCAAAGCTATGGCTACACCTTC. Protein: CASSDRTTQSYGYTF.

This chain joins TRBV6-1 and TRBJ1-5; D is unresolved. V was shortened by 4 bases and J by 4 bases, with 11 bases between the two germline ends. From germline, CDR1 is MNHNS and CDR2 SASEGT. The CDR3 runs to 14 residues. The CDR3: CASSASRANQPQHF. The CDR3 DNA sequence: TGTGCCAGCAGTGCTTCGCGGGCGAATCAGCCCCAGCATTTT.

The gene calls are TRBV7-8 and TRBJ1-5; D might be TRBD1 (5 bases). The germline V gene encodes CDR1 SGHVS and CDR2 FQNEAQ. The CDR3 consists of 14 residues. V dropped 7 bases and J dropped 1 base, with 11 bases sitting between them. CDR3 sequence (DNA): TGTGCCAGCACCCTAGGGGAAAGCAATCAGCCCCAGCATTTT. Its protein product is CASTLGESNQPQHF.

This clone showed up just once. The rearrangement links TRBV5-1 to TRBJ1-1, with 9 bases lining up with TRBD1. The CDR3 covers 16 residues. V trimming: 6 bases; J trimming: 0 bases; junction bases outside the gene matches: 9. Germline CDR1 and CDR2: SGHRS and YFSETQ. The CDR3 reads CASTWEGQGMNTEAFF. CDR3 nucleotides: TGCGCCAGCACCTGGGAGGGACAGGGAATGAACACTGAAGCTTTCTTT.

V gene TRBV16 combines with J gene TRBJ2-6, with no clear D. V was clipped by 1 base and J by 4 bases, with 8 bases between them. The germline V gene encodes CDR1 KGHSY and CDR2 FQNENV. The CDR3 loop spans 15 amino acids. CDR3 sequence: CASSQYRAGANVLTF. The CDR3 nucleotides read TGTGCCAGCAGCCAATATAGGGCCGGGGCCAACGTCCTGACTTTC.

This clone was seen a few times. This chain uses TRBV7-2 with TRBJ1-2, with D possibly TRBD1 on 5 matching bases. CDR3 length equals 15 residues. Germline V gives CDR1 SGHTA, CDR2 FQGNSA. V was trimmed by 5 bases and J by 3 bases, leaving 16 bases between them. The CDR3 coding sequence is TGTGCCAGCAGCGGCAGGGTCGGGGAGGACTATGGCTACACCTTC. Protein sequence: CASSGRVGEDYGYTF. Based on the CDR3 plus reference TRBV7-2 and TRBJ1-2, the full variable domain is GAGVSQSPSNKVTEKGKDVELRCDPISGHTALYWYRQSLGQGLEFLIYFQGNSAPDKSGLPSDRFSAERTGGSVSTLTIQRTQQEDSAVYLCASSGRVGEDYGYTFGSGTRLTVV.

This chain links TRBV28 with TRBJ1-2; 11 nucleotides align to TRBD1. From germline, CDR1 is MDHEN and CDR2 SYDVKM. With 7 bases clipped from V and 5 bases from J, the junction kept 15 bases outside the gene matches. CDR3 length equals 17 residues. In DNA form, the CDR3 reads TGTGCCAGCAAACCCGGGACAGGGGGTATAGATAGGTATGGCTACACCTTC. Its protein is CASKPGTGGIDRYGYTF.

This clone was recorded many times. Other DNA sequences in the same sample also yield this CDR3. The chain is built from TRBV7-9 and TRBJ1-1, with D possibly matching TRBD1 (5 bases). V was trimmed by 5 bases and J by 0 bases, leaving 10 bases between them. This CDR3 has 14 residues. Per the germline V gene, CDR1 is SEHNR and CDR2 is FQNEAQ (reference sequence). The CDR3 is CASSPGPLNTEAFF. For the CDR3, the DNA is TGTGCCAGCAGCCCAGGGCCTCTGAACACTGAAGCTTTCTTT.

The chain employs TRBV19 and TRBJ1-5, with a tentative D call TRBD1 (6 bases). CDR1 LNHDA and CDR2 SQIVND come from the germline V gene (reference sequence). There are 15 residues in the CDR3. The V gene lost 3 bases and the J gene lost 5 bases, with 14 bases spanning the gap. CDR3 amino acids: CASSILQGLDQPQHF. The CDR3 DNA is TGTGCCAGTAGTATCCTGCAGGGGTTGGATCAGCCCCAGCATTTT.

This clone showed up many times. The J gene is TRBJ1-1, the V gene TRBV19; D gene uncertain. The CDR3 covers 13 residues. Looked up from germline, CDR1 is LNHDA and CDR2 is SQIVND (reference sequence). Trimming left V 0 bases short and J 12 bases short, with 14 bases between. The CDR3: CASSIEGSLRTFF. CDR3 DNA: TGTGCCAGTAGTATAGAGGGGTCCCTGAGAACTTTCTTT.

This sequence joins TRBV30 and TRBJ1-1, with D unresolved. This CDR3 contains 13 residues. Germline V lookup: CDR1 GTSNPN, CDR2 SVGIG (reference sequence). The V end was cut by 4 bases, the J end by 0 bases, with 9 bases between. The CDR3 nucleotides are TGTGCCTGGAATGGAGCGGTGAACACTGAAGCTTTCTTT. Protein sequence: CAWNGAVNTEAFF.

Points on this clone: Other DNA variants within this sample encode the same CDR3. The CDR3 coding sequence is TGTGCCAGCACTCCAACTAGCGGGAGCGGGTACGAGCAGTACTTC. This translates into CASTPTSGSGYEQYF. The rearrangement joins TRBV28 to TRBJ2-7, with 11 nucleotides matching TRBD2. This CDR3 has 15 residues. The germline V gene encodes CDR1 MDHEN and CDR2 SYDVKM. Trimming cost V 7 bases and J 4 bases; bases outside gene matches: 9.

The J gene is TRBJ1-1, the V gene TRBV7-9; 9 bases are shared with TRBD1. J was trimmed by 3 bases and V by 5 bases; bases with no gene match: 10. The CDR3 is 16 amino acids. In germline, CDR1 is SEHNR, CDR2 FQNEAQ (reference sequence). As DNA, the CDR3 is TGTGCCAGCAGCCCCCGGACAGGGGTATTGGACACTGAAGCTTTCTTT. It yields the protein CASSPRTGVLDTEAFF.

The V and J genes are TRBV2 and TRBJ2-7, with 8 nucleotides matching TRBD1. The germline gives CDR1 SNHLY, CDR2 FYNNEI. Germline trimming cut 9 bases from V and 1 base from J; bases unmatched to any gene: 5. This CDR3 spans 13 amino acids. The DNA for the CDR3 is TGTGCCAGTACCGGGACAGGTTCCTACGAGCAGTACTTC. This encodes CASTGTGSYEQYF.

This sequence joins TRBV28 and TRBJ2-7; D remains unclear. V lost 6 bases and J lost 6, with 6 bases in between. Germline CDR1 reads MDHEN; CDR2 reads SYDVKM. This CDR3 contains 10 residues. This CDR3 is CASSQGEQYF. The CDR3 DNA is TGTGCCAGCAGCCAAGGCGAGCAGTACTTC.

The rearrangement links TRBV5-1 to TRBJ1-5, with 7 bases aligning to TRBD1. This CDR3 is 14 amino acids long. Germline assignment: CDR1 SGHRS and CDR2 YFSETQ. The V and J ends lost 1 base and 7 bases, in that order; junction bases with no gene match: 5. The CDR3 region is CASSLTGDGQPQHF. Written as DNA, the CDR3 is TGCGCCAGCAGCTTGACAGGGGATGGACAGCCCCAGCATTTT.

Only one count was recorded for this clone. The V call is TRBV2, the J call TRBJ1-6; 10 bases fit TRBD1. Trimming took 9 bases from V and 5 from J; bases not matched to a gene: 4. CDR1 and CDR2 (germline): SNHLY, FYNNEI. The CDR3 loop spans 14 amino acids. This CDR3 is CARTGGADNSPLHF. The DNA for the CDR3 is TGTGCCAGGACAGGGGGCGCAGATAATTCACCCCTCCACTTT.

In its sample, this clone was seen once. The chain has TRBV9 and TRBJ1-4; TRBD1 is a possible D gene (5 bases). V lost 4 bases and J 4 bases, leaving 17 bases between the germline ends. The CDR3 consists of 16 residues. The germline gives CDR1 SGDLS, CDR2 YYNGEE. In DNA, the CDR3 is TGTGCCAGCAGCCCTCGCGCAGGGAGGAGTAATGAAAAACTGTTTTTT. Translation gives CASSPRAGRSNEKLFF.

The chain carries TRBV7-3 and TRBJ2-3; 7 bases line up with TRBD2. The CDR3 has 15 residues. Unmatched junction bases numbered 4, after V lost 4 bases and J lost 0 bases. Germline V gene lookup returns CDR1 SGHTA and CDR2 FQGTGA. The chain's CDR3 is CASSSGTTSTDTQYF. In nucleotides, the CDR3 is TGTGCCAGCAGCTCCGGGACTACTAGCACAGATACGCAGTATTTT.